The source of this T cell receptor beta chain is a study of T cells after posttransplantation cyclophosphamide. General observations from the study: Later post-transplant blood repertoires were often dominated by donor CD8+ memory clones. After PTCy, TRB diversity resembled that of CNI/methotrexate controls.

Busulfan-fludarabine conditioning, marrow transplant, and cyclophosphamide on days +3 and +4 were administered. Measured with immunoSEQ multiplex PCR; TCRdb has only the in-frame clones, and not every one. The sample contains 1,600 or so clones, roughly 70% of which appear only once. The germline V gene has CDR1 SGHTA and CDR2 FQGNSA. With V trimmed by 5 bases and J by 7 bases, 11 bases remained unmatched. The CDR3 extends over 17 amino acids. A word on this clone: Its antigen is not identified.

The sequence was collected from a female patient in her 60s who received an allogeneic stem cell transplant from a related donor and was CMV-positive. Some T cells may possibly be graft donor cells. The sequencing used CD4+ T cells sorted from blood, collected after allogeneic stem cell transplant with posttransplant cyclophosphamide. The rearrangement joins TRBV7-2 to TRBJ2-2; 12 nucleotides agree with TRBD2. In nucleotides, the CDR3 is TGTGCCAGCAGCACCCGTCCGGGACTAGCGGGTATCGGGGAGCTGTTTTTT. The encoded protein is CASSTRPGLAGIGELFF.